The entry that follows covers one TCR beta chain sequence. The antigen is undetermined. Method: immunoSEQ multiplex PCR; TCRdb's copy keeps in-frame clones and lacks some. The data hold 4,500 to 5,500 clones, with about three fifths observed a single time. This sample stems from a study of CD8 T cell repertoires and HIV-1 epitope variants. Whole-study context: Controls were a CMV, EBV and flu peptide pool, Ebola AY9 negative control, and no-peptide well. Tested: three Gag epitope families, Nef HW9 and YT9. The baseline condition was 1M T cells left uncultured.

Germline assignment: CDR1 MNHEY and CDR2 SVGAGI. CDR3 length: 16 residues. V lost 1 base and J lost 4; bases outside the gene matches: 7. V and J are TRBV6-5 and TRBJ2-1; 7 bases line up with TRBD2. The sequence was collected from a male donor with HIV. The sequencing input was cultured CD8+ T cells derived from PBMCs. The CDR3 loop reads CASSYYGRGSYNEQFF. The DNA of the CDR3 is TGTGCCAGCAGTTACTATGGGAGGGGCTCTTACAATGAGCAGTTCTTC.